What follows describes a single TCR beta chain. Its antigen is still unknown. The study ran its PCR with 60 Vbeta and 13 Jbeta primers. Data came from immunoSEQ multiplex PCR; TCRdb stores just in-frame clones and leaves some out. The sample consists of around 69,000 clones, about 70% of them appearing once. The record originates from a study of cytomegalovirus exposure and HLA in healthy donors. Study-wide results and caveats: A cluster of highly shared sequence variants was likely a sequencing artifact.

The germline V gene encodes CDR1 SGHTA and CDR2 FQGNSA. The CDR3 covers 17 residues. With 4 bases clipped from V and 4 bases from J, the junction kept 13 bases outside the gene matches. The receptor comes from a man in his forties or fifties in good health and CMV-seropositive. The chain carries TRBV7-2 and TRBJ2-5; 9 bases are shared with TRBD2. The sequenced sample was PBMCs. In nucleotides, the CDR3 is TGTGCCAGCAGCTCCTTATCCACCGGGACTAGCTCAGAGACCCAGTACTTC. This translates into CASSSLSTGTSSETQYF.